The 11 T cell receptor beta chains presented below share a single source sample, sequenced in a study of T-cell reconstitution after alpha-beta-depleted transplantation in children. A library of TCRbeta sequences, prepared with unique molecular identifiers, was generated. Using its own MiXCR run on the PCR reads, TCRdb lists one record per CDR3 protein. The repertoire holds roughly 280,000 distinct CDR3 sequences, approximately 10% seen once, with around 24% in the top ten. The source was peripheral blood, collected 180 days after TCRalphabeta/CD19-depleted stem cell transplant. These receptors all stem from a male patient aged 2-15 years who had a stem cell transplant for chronic granulomatous disease, so the T cells may come from the graft donor.

The sample holds many counts of this clonotype. This chain joins TRBV20-1 and TRBJ2-7; 9 bases align to TRBD2. The CDR3 length is 17 residues. The V gene end was trimmed by 5 bases and the J gene end by 5 bases; junction bases not matched to a gene: 19. CDR1 and CDR2 (germline): DFQATT, SNEGSKA (reference sequence). The DNA for the CDR3 is TGCAGTGCTGGTAGCGGGAGTTCTTCGCGTTTGACCCACGAGCAGTACTTC. Protein sequence: CSAGSGSSSRLTHEQYF.

This clonotype came up many times. The chain is built from TRBV29-1 and TRBJ1-5, with D unclear. V was shortened by 6 bases and J by 2 bases, with 11 bases between the two germline ends. The CDR3 totals 13 residues. The germline V gene has CDR1 SQVTM and CDR2 ANQGSEA. The CDR3 nucleotides are TGCAGCGTAGGAGGTTCGGGCAATCAGCCCCAGCATTTT. Translated: CSVGGSGNQPQHF.

In this sample, this clonotype turned up many times. The chain combines TRBV15 with TRBJ1-1; no definite D call. V was clipped by 4 bases and J by 0 bases, with 12 bases between them. Germline V gene data show CDR1 as LNHNV and CDR2 as YYDKDF (reference sequence). This CDR3 is built from 15 residues. DNA for the CDR3: TGTGCCACCAGCATGTCGAGGGCTATGAACACTGAAGCTTTCTTT. It specifies CATSMSRAMNTEAFF. Together with reference TRBV15 and TRBJ1-1, the CDR3 gives the full variable domain: DAMVIQNPRYQVTQFGKPVTLSCSQTLNHNVMYWYQQKSSQAPKLLFHYYDKDFNNEADTPDNFQSRRPNTSFCFLDIRSPGLGDTAMYLCATSMSRAMNTEAFFGQGTRLTVV.

In this sample, this clonotype turned up many times. V is TRBV7-9 and J is TRBJ2-3; D gene uncertain. V lost 4 bases and J lost 8, with 10 bases in between. The germline V gene has CDR1 SEHNR and CDR2 FQNEAQ (reference sequence). The CDR3 is 12 residues long. The CDR3 protein is CASSSDSSTQYF. As DNA, the CDR3 is TGTGCCAGCAGCTCCGATAGTTCTACGCAGTATTTT.

Many counts were recorded for this clonotype. The J gene is TRBJ2-7, the V gene TRBV27, with 9 bases lining up with TRBD1. J lost 6 bases, V lost 6 bases, and 9 bases had no gene match. CDR3 length: 14 amino acids. CDR1 MNHEY and CDR2 SMNVEV come from the germline V gene (reference sequence). The CDR3 region has the DNA TGTGCCAGCAGGACCCGGGACAGGGCTGGCGAGCAGTACTTC. This gives the protein CASRTRDRAGEQYF.

This clonotype was counted between two and nine times. The V call is TRBV19, the J call TRBJ1-5; D not resolved. Trimming removed 6 bases from V and 9 bases from J, with 9 bases in between. The V gene's germline CDR1 is LNHDA and CDR2 SQIVND (reference sequence). The CDR3 has 11 amino acids. The CDR3 sequence is CASSATSPQHF. CDR3 in DNA: TGTGCCAGTAGCGCCACATCGCCCCAGCATTTT.

This clonotype has ten or more counts. The chain uses TRBV7-9 and TRBJ2-4, with 9 bases lining up with TRBD2. This CDR3 has 17 amino acids. Per germline, CDR1 SEHNR and CDR2 FQNEAQ (reference sequence). V shed 5 bases, J shed 0 bases, and the junction held 8 bases outside the gene matches. The CDR3 DNA follows: TGTGCCAGCAGCCTATCCTCACTAGCGGGAGCCAAAAACATTCAGTACTTC. Translating gives CASSLSSLAGAKNIQYF.

This clonotype was recorded at least ten times. The chain recombines TRBV6-2 or TRBV6-3 with TRBJ2-5; D possibly matches TRBD1 or TRBD2 (5 bases each). V dropped 2 bases and J dropped 1 base, with 8 bases sitting between them. The germline gives CDR1 MNHEY, CDR2 SVGEGT. The length of the CDR3 is 14 residues. The CDR3, as DNA: TGTGCCAGCAGTTACGGGGGAGCCCAAGAGACCCAGTACTTC. Translated: CASSYGGAQETQYF.

Ten or more counts support this clonotype. The chain links TRBV13 to TRBJ2-2; TRBD1 matches at 8 bases. The CDR3 is made up of 22 amino acids. Trimming removed 5 bases from V and 0 bases from J; junction bases left unmatched: 23. CDR1 and CDR2 (germline): PRHDT, FYEKMQ (reference sequence). CDR3 loop: CASSPWTGRWPRPRTNTGELFF. The CDR3 DNA is TGTGCCAGCAGCCCCTGGACAGGGCGTTGGCCCAGGCCGCGTACGAACACCGGGGAGCTGTTTTTT.

Ten or more counts support this clonotype. CDR3 sequence: CASSLWLSGLPSTDTQYF. For the CDR3, the DNA is TGTGCCAGCAGCTTATGGTTGAGCGGGCTACCTAGCACAGATACGCAGTATTTT. J is TRBJ2-3 and V is TRBV11-2, with D perhaps matching TRBD2 (6 bases). The CDR3 loop spans 18 amino acids. Germline-derived CDR1 and CDR2 are SGHAT and FQNNGV. V was clipped by 2 bases and J by 0 bases, with 18 bases between them.

There are many counts of this clonotype. This chain uses TRBV4-1 with TRBJ2-2; possibly TRBD2 for D (6 bases). V was pared by 1 base and J by 4 bases, with 16 bases between. Germline V lookup: CDR1 MGHRA, CDR2 YSYEKL. The CDR3 totals 17 residues. CDR3 DNA: TGCGCCAGCAGCCAAGTTCGCGCGGGGTCCCGCACCGGGGAGCTGTTTTTT. Amino acids: CASSQVRAGSRTGELFF.